These 7 T cell receptor beta chains were all obtained from the same sample, sequenced in a study of OX40 agonist ivuxolimab in advanced cancers. Data came from immunoSEQ multiplex PCR; TCRdb stores just in-frame clones and leaves some out. The sample lists tens of thousands of clones; about 89% were seen once. Specimen: CD4+ or CD8+ T cells sorted from blood, collected in a trial of the OX40 agonist ivuxolimab. The receptors were gathered from an adult with an advanced solid tumor such as melanoma, head and neck, liver or kidney cancer.

J is TRBJ2-2 and V is TRBV19; D gene uncertain. Germline-derived CDR1 and CDR2 are LNHDA and SQIVND (reference sequence). The CDR3 has 12 amino acids. V lost 9 bases and J 4 bases, leaving 9 bases between the germline ends. CDR3 loop: CASRAPTGELFF. The CDR3 DNA follows: TGTGCCAGCCGGGCCCCCACCGGGGAGCTGTTTTTT.

The chain joins TRBV2 to TRBJ2-5; the match to TRBD1 covers 9 bases. Losses at the gene ends were 3 bases for V and 4 bases for J; bases not matched to a gene: 6. This CDR3 has 15 residues. Germline V gives CDR1 SNHLY, CDR2 FYNNEI. For the CDR3, the DNA is TGTGCCAGCAGTGAGCAGGGACAGGGTCGAGAGACCCAGTACTTC. Translating gives CASSEQGQGRETQYF.

The chain recombines TRBV5-5 with TRBJ1-1; D is unclear. The CDR3 is 15 amino acids. V lost 4 bases and J lost 5, with 18 bases in between. CDR1 and CDR2 from the germline V gene are SGHKS and YYEKEE (reference sequence). CDR3 nucleotides: TGTGCCAGCAGCGGACGGACGGGAGGTGGAACTGAAGCTTTCTTT. It encodes CASSGRTGGGTEAFF.

The chain combines TRBV28 with TRBJ1-4; D not resolved. V was pared by 0 bases and J by 7 bases, with 15 bases between. CDR3 length equals 16 residues. Germline loops: CDR1 MDHEN, CDR2 SYDVKM. The DNA of the CDR3 is TGTGCCAGCAGTTTATGGTCCCGAGAGGATGGTGAAAAACTGTTTTTT. Residues: CASSLWSREDGEKLFF.

The chain couples TRBV19 to TRBJ1-1, with D maybe TRBD1 (5 bases). The CDR3 runs to 15 residues. Germline assignment: CDR1 LNHDA and CDR2 SQIVND (reference sequence). V gave up 2 bases and J gave up 1 base, with 11 bases separating them. CDR3 residues: CASSIPQAPNTEAFF. In DNA form, the CDR3 reads TGTGCCAGTAGTATACCACAGGCGCCGAACACTGAAGCTTTCTTT.

This clone is medium-sized (0.01 to 0.1%) by share. The chain carries TRBV30 and TRBJ2-4; D uncertain. Germline assignment: CDR1 GTSNPN and CDR2 SVGIG (reference sequence). The CDR3 contains 13 residues. Trimming cost V 0 bases and J 7 bases, with 10 bases left between them. CDR3: CAWSVVGLNIQYF. CDR3 nucleotides: TGTGCCTGGAGTGTTGTAGGGTTGAACATTCAGTACTTC.

This sequence joins TRBV29-1 and TRBJ1-5; perhaps TRBD1 as D (5 bases). Germline V gene lookup returns CDR1 SQVTM and CDR2 ANQGSEA. Trimming took 1 base from V and 2 from J, leaving 15 bases between them. The CDR3 contains 16 residues. The CDR3 reads CSVEGGAVGGNQPQHF. CDR3 coding DNA: TGCAGCGTTGAAGGTGGGGCAGTTGGGGGCAATCAGCCCCAGCATTTT.